This T cell receptor beta chain appears in the sequencing data of a study of PD-1 blockade in classical Hodgkin lymphoma (dated by TCRdb to about 2020). In terms of the full investigation: Nivolumab dosing was 3 mg/kg intravenously every 2 weeks, continuing until either disease progression or unacceptable toxicity. A peripheral blood immune signature of response to PD-1 blockade in classical Hodgkin lymphoma was defined using TCR beta sequencing and CyTOF. The full study reports these points: Lower diversity was seen in patients whose nivolumab began less than 1 year after ASCT, and these patients were left out of later analyses so that immune reconstitution would not confound the results. The study covered only a single clinical trial cohort, and the causes of the repertoire differences, possibly disease activity or prior therapy, were still not defined. CD4+ but not CD8+ TCR diversity rose significantly by C4D1 (p=0.0027 vs p=0.16), most apparent in complete responders (p=0.02). Among trial patients, those achieving complete response had baseline diversity similar to that of newly diagnosed patients, while diversity was significantly lower in partial responders and progressors. Baseline TCR diversity was reported to be lower in newly diagnosed patients than in healthy donors and to be lower still in relapsed/refractory patients.

The time point label, as the study defines it: cycle 4 day 1 (C4D1), after around six weeks of nivolumab. Every trial patient had relapsed after autologous stem cell transplantation, and cohorts A, B and C differed in prior brentuximab vedotin exposure. The trial cohort included 50 to 60 patients with relapsed/refractory classical Hodgkin lymphoma, and each patient had a best overall response of complete response, partial response or progressive disease. Single-agent nivolumab was administered to trial patients in the multi-cohort phase II CheckMate 205 trial. An independent review committee assessed best overall response using the 2007 International Working Group response criteria. Trial PBMCs were obtained immediately prior to nivolumab initiation (C1D1) and on therapy at cycle 2 day 1 and cycle 4 day 1. After peripheral blood was drawn into 8 mL Vacutainer Cell Preparation Tubes, PBMCs were isolated by centrifugation and then cryopreserved.

Remarks on this clone: Its antigen remains undetermined. No quality values exist for individual bases; no much larger clone is one base distant.

Genomic DNA was extracted with the Qiagen DNeasy kit from unsorted PBMCs and from negatively selected CD4+ and CD8+ fractions. TCR beta CDR3 regions were subjected to amplification by immunoSEQ multiplex PCR with primers that anneal to V and J segments. A synthetic immune receptor repertoire was used to minimize amplification bias, and any residual bias was removed computationally once sequencing was done. In the authors' own workflow: Custom Python scripts were used to quantify repertoire diversity as the Shannon entropy index. Unsorted, CD4+ and CD8+ repertoires were examined separately, except in combined analyses, for which CD4+ and CD8+ sequences were merged in silico. A clone counted as expanded when the clone's frequency after treatment rose at least 2-fold relative to C1D1, and clones undetected at baseline were given a pseudocount of 0.5. Singleton clones were defined as clones with 0 or 1 copy at C1D1, and non-singleton clones were defined as clones with 2 or more copies. Clones expanded in unsorted samples were labelled as CD4+, CD8+ or unknown by matching protein sequences in sorted samples from the same patient. Wilcoxon tests on paired samples were used to test changes in diversity from C1D1 to C4D1. TCRdb provides this immuneACCESS table in a form limited to in-frame rearrangements. Some clones are lacking; in checked studies, under half of them reflect an unresolved V gene, and why the rest are absent is not known. Clonal size and the V and J genes are those of that table, whereas D and trimming came from the DNA. This sample lists over 70,000 clones; 90% were detected once. The ten largest clones represent approximately 2.9% of the sample.

V and J are truncated by 5 bases and 4 bases respectively, leaving an intervening sequence of 11 bases. The CDR3 sequence holds 13 residues, the cysteine and phenylalanine included. The kept DNA is CDR3 alone, 39 bases in frame from the first base. CDR1 and CDR2 (SGHVS, FQNEAQ) derive from the germline V gene. The chain is assembled from TRBV7-8 and TRBJ1-2, with no confident D gene call. This TCR was sampled from a human donor with classical Hodgkin lymphoma. The material sequenced was peripheral blood mononuclear cells (PBMCs), taken before the fourth cycle of nivolumab. The CDR3 protein: CASSPSASYGYTF. The DNA is as follows: TGTGCCAGCAGCCCATCCGCAAGCTATGGCTACACCTTC.